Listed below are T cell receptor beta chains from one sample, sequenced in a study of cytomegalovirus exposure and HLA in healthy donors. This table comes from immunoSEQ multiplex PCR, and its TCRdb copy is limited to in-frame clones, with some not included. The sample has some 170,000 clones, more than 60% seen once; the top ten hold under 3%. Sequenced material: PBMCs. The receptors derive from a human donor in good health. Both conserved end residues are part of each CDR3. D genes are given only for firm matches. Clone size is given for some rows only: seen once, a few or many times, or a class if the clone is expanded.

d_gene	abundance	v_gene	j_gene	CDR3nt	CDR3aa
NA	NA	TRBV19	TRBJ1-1	TGTGCCAGTAGCGTTACAGGGAGCACTGAAGCTTTCTTT	CASSVTGSTEAFF
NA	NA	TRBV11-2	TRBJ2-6	TGTGCCAGCAGAACGGGGGGCAGGTTGGTGACCGGGGCCAACGTCCTGACTTTC	CASRTGGRLVTGANVLTF
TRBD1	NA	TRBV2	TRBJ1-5	TGTGCCAGCAGTGATCCCTCCGGGACAGTGGTTCCTAGCAATCAGCCCCAGCATTTT	CASSDPSGTVVPSNQPQHF
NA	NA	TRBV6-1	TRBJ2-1	TGTGCCAGCAGTTGGGACTGGAGCTCCTACAATGAGCAGTTCTTC	CASSWDWSSYNEQFF
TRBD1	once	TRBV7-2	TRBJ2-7	TGTGCCAGGGCATGGACAGGACCCTACGAGCAGTACTTC	CARAWTGPYEQYF
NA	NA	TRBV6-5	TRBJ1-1	TGTGCCAGCAACAACAGGTTTGAAGCTTTCTTT	CASNNRFEAFF
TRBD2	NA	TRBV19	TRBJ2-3	TGTGCCAGTAGTATAACCGCGACCGGTTTAGCGGGCGTTACAGATACGCAGTATTTT	CASSITATGLAGVTDTQYF
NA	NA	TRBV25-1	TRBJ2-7	TGTGCCAGCAGTTATTCGGGGTCGGGGTACGAGCAGTACTTC	CASSYSGSGYEQYF
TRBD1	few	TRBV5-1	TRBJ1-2	TGCGCCAGCAGCTTGACAGGGGACGACTATGGCTACACCTTC	CASSLTGDDYGYTF
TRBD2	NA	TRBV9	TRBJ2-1	TGTGCCAGCAGCGTAGTTGCGGGGGGGTGGAGTGAGCAGTTCTTC	CASSVVAGGWSEQFF
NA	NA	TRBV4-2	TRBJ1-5	TGTGCCAGCAGCCAAGATCGGGGAGGAGATAGCAATCAGCCCCAGCATTTT	CASSQDRGGDSNQPQHF
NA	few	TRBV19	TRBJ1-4	TGTGCCAGTCGACAGATAACTAATGAAAAACTGTTTTTT	CASRQITNEKLFF
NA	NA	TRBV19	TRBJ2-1	TGTGCCAGTAGTATCCGGACGGGGAACAATGAGCAGTTCTTC	CASSIRTGNNEQFF
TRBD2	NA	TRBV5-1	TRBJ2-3	TGCGCCAGCAGCCGAACAGGACTAGCGGGGGGGAACACAGATACGCAGTATTTT	CASSRTGLAGGNTDTQYF
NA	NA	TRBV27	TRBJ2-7	TGTGCCAGCAGGGACAGACTGTGGGAGCAGTACTTC	CASRDRLWEQYF
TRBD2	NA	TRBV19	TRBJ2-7	TGTGCCAGTAGCATAGGCGGGGGGGAACACGAGCAGTACTTC	CASSIGGGEHEQYF
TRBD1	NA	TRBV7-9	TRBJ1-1	TGTGCCAGCAGACAGGGGGGGAGCACTGAAGCTTTCTTT	CASRQGGSTEAFF
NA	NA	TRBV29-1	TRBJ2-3	TGCAGCGTTTCCGGCACAGATACGCAGTATTTT	CSVSGTDTQYF
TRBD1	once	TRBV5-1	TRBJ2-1	TGCGCCAGCAGCATATTACAGGGGGCTGGTGAGCAGTTCTTC	CASSILQGAGEQFF
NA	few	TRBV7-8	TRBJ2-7	TGTGCCAGCAGCCCCGCCGCCCTGTCCTACGAGCAGTACTTC	CASSPAALSYEQYF
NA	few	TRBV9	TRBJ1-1	TGTGCCAGCAGCCCCCCCCGGGGAGTTTTCACTGAAGCTTTCTTT	CASSPPRGVFTEAFF
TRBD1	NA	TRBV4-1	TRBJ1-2	TGCGCCAGCAGCCAAGGGGACAGGGGTGTCTATGGCTACACCTTC	CASSQGDRGVYGYTF
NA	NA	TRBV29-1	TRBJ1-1	TGCGACGTTGGCAGGGGGAACACTGAAGCTTTCTTT	CDVGRGNTEAFF
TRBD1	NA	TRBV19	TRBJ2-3	TGTGCCAGTACCCCGACAGGGGTCGGGGATACGCAGTATTTT	CASTPTGVGDTQYF
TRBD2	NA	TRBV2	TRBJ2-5	TGTGCCAGCAGTAGCGGGGGCGAGAAGACCCAGTACTTC	CASSSGGEKTQYF
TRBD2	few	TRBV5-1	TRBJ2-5	TGCGCCAGCAGCTTGTTCCCTAGCGGGATAGGACAAGAGACCCAGTACTTC	CASSLFPSGIGQETQYF
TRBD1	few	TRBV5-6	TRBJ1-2	TGTGCCAGCAGATATGGGACAGCTAACTATGGCTACACCTTC	CASRYGTANYGYTF
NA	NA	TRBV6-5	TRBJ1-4	TGTGCCAGCAGACTCCGGGATTCAAATGAAAAACTGTTTTTT	CASRLRDSNEKLFF
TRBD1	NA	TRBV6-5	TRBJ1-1	TGTGCCAGCGGGTGGAAGGACAGGGGTTTATCAGCTTTCTTT	CASGWKDRGLSAFF
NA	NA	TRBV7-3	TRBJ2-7	TGTGCCAGCTCTGCGGGAAACTCCTACGAGCAGTACTTC	CASSAGNSYEQYF
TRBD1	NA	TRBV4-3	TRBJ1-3	TGCGCCAGCAGCCAAAGGGGGCTGGGAAACACCATATATTTT	CASSQRGLGNTIYF
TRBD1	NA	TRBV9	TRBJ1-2	TGTGCCAGCAGCGTAACCGGACAGGGGGCTGATGGCTACACCTTC	CASSVTGQGADGYTF
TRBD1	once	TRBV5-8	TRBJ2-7	TGTGCCAGCAGCCCGGGACAGGGCGCCTACGAGCAGTACTTC	CASSPGQGAYEQYF